This TCR beta chain appears in the sequencing data of a study of T cells in Graves' hyperthyroidism and ophthalmopathy. The PBMCs were sourced from fresh peripheral blood (10 ml). This clonotype was detected many times. The target antigen is unknown. Overall study results and limits: Most thyroid clonotypes expanded above 0.001 appeared in blood too. Researchers report that a 13 V-J model separated ophthalmopathy from stable hyperthyroidism.

V shed 3 bases and J 5 bases; nucleotides not matched to a gene: 10. The CDR3 spans 16 residues. Germline V gene sequence: CDR1 SGHTA, CDR2 FQGTGA. TCR beta CDR3 sequences were amplified from RNA transcripts. Researchers ran a first-round RT-PCR on the TCR CDR3 using the HTBI primer set. One entry per CDR3 protein results from TCRdb running MiXCR on the multiplex PCR reads. The sample includes fewer than 750,000 distinct CDR3 sequences, roughly 14% of them seen just once. The clonotype originates from a woman aged 35 to 49 with Graves' ophthalmopathy. The chain links TRBV7-3 to TRBJ2-5; 9 nucleotides align to TRBD2. The sequencing sample was made of blood. The CDR3 DNA is TGTGCCAGCAGCTTTACATCGGCGGGAGGGCCGGAGACCCAGTACTTC. Its translation: CASSFTSAGGPETQYF.